This is a list of T cell receptor beta chains from one sample in a study of T cell repertoires in cytomegalovirus infection. TCRdb reprocessed the reads via MiXCR and lists one record per CDR3 protein. The sample includes about 180,000 distinct CDR3 sequences, roughly 22% seen only once; the top ten take roughly 25%. No antigen has been assigned to these receptors. Sequencing used CD8+ T cells from cultured PBMCs, obtained from culture after CMV antigen stimulation. These receptors originate from a human donor in good health (CMV status not recorded). Some clones in this sample may be carry-over from other donors' samples. Both conserved end residues are part of each CDR3. The order of the fields is clone size, V gene, D gene, J gene, CDR3 protein, CDR3 DNA. The D gene is left open where the match is weak. Rows give clone size only sometimes, using once, few, many, or a class for an expanded clone.

>few|TRBV12-3/TRBV12-4|TRBD1|TRBJ2-5
CASRGTGGGETQYF
TGTGCCAGCAGGGGTACAGGGGGCGGAGAGACCCAGTACTTC
>few|TRBV7-8|.|TRBJ1-1
CASSIGTVNTEAFF
TGTGCCAGCAGCATCGGGACGGTGAACACTGAAGCTTTCTTT
>.|TRBV7-8|.|TRBJ2-7
CASSLETGYEQYF
TGTGCCAGCAGCTTGGAGACAGGCTACGAGCAGTACTTC
>.|TRBV20-1|TRBD2|TRBJ2-1
CSAQDSGAYNEQFF
TGCAGTGCTCAGGATAGCGGGGCCTACAATGAGCAGTTCTTC
>.|TRBV6-8|.|TRBJ1-1
CASSYSRSTRAEAFF
TGTGCCAGCAGTTACTCGAGGTCTACTCGCGCTGAAGCTTTCTTT
>.|TRBV7-2|.|TRBJ1-3
CASSSSGSRGNTIYF
TGTGCCAGCAGCTCCAGTGGTTCGCGGGGAAACACCATATATTTT
>.|TRBV11-3|.|TRBJ1-2
CASSLGGGANYGYTF
TGTGCCAGCAGCTTAGGTGGCGGAGCTAACTATGGCTACACCTTC
>few|TRBV27|.|TRBJ2-4
CASTRIGEAKNIQYF
TGTGCCAGCACTAGAATCGGGGAAGCCAAAAACATTCAGTACTTC
>.|TRBV12-3/TRBV12-4|.|TRBJ1-5
CASGSLNRVFNQPQHF
TGTGCCAGCGGGTCTCTAAACAGGGTTTTCAATCAGCCCCAGCATTTT
>.|TRBV5-4|.|TRBJ1-2
CASSFAIANYGYTF
TGTGCAAGCAGCTTTGCTATAGCAAACTATGGCTACACCTTC
>.|TRBV12-3/TRBV12-4|.|TRBJ2-3
CASSLLGRRTDTQYF
TGTGCCAGCAGTCTCCTAGGTCGGCGCACAGATACGCAGTATTTT
>few|TRBV7-2|TRBD1|TRBJ1-2
CASSLDPGGTNYGYTF
TGTGCCAGCAGCTTAGACCCAGGGGGTACTAACTATGGCTACACCTTC
>many|TRBV7-3|TRBD2|TRBJ2-1
CASSPPAGAYNEQFF
TGTGCCAGCAGCCCCCCAGCGGGGGCATACAATGAGCAGTTCTTC